This T cell receptor beta chain came from a study of T cell repertoires in cytomegalovirus infection (dated by TCRdb to between 2017 and 2020). Looking at the study overall: Donor HLA type was relevant to the analysis, because carriage of CMV infection together with the matching HLA type was indicated by public TCR beta signatures. Here is what the overall study found, with its caveats: Carriers of CMV infection plus the relevant HLA type were discriminated by the cumulative frequency of public TCR beta family members in the study cohort and in an independent roughly 370-donor cohort. The ex vivo response was dominated by HLA-C-restricted CMV-specific TCR beta clonotypes, which also provided the single most frequent clonotype in two of eight donors.

This clonotype has at least ten counts. No antigen is known for it. Base qualities are not at hand, and no much larger clone is one base apart. Sequencing was performed on an Illumina HiSeq 1500. The public reads were reanalyzed by TCRdb: fastp trimming at Q25, MiXCR alignment, in-frame beta chains only. Identical CDR3 proteins give one entry, which carries the most common genes and DNA. Across this sample there are roughly 310,000 distinct CDR3 sequences, with roughly 17% seen only once. The ten most abundant clones make up more than 10% of the sample. Inclusive of the bounding cysteine and phenylalanine, the CDR3 is 16 residues long. The only DNA kept is the CDR3, 48 bases in frame from the first base. The germline V gene supplies CDR1 SGHTA and CDR2 FQGNSA. Trimming takes 1 base off V and 1 base off J; junction bases not matched to a gene: 5.

The rearrangement combines TRBV7-2 with TRBJ2-5; 8 junctional bases match TRBD1. Sequenced sample: PBMCs. The sequence came from a human donor in good health (CMV status not recorded). Some clones in this sample may be carry-over from other donors' samples. CDR3 sequence: CASSLGGTGAQETQYF. In nucleotide form, the sequence is TGTGCCAGCAGCTTAGGAGGGACAGGTGCCCAAGAGACCCAGTACTTC. The full variable domain, with segments outside the CDR3 supplied by the reference TRBV7-2 and TRBJ2-5 proteins, appears as GAGVSQSPSNKVTEKGKDVELRCDPISGHTALYWYRQSLGQGLEFLIYFQGNSAPDKSGLPSDRFSAERTGGSVSTLTIQRTQQEDSAVYLCASSLGGTGAQETQYFGPGTRLLVL.